Shown below are 15 T cell receptor beta chains from a single sample sequenced in a study of blood T cell repertoires in COVID-19 (dated by TCRdb to 2018 to 2021). Library prep was done by the immunoSEQ multiplex PCR assay. TCRdb took over this immuneACCESS table, retaining in-frame rearrangements with V and J assigned. Such tables are incomplete; in checked studies, under half of the missing clones stem from an unresolved V gene, and the remainder is unexplained. The sample table shows 200,000 or so clones, and approximately 87% are seen once. The ten largest account for 2.2% of the sample. Sequenced: peripheral blood. All receptors come from a woman between 45 and 65 years old with acute or convalescent COVID-19.

This clone is a singleton in its sample. The rearrangement joins TRBV4-1 to TRBJ1-6; 10 bases agree with TRBD1. Germline CDR1 MGHRA, CDR2 YSYEKL. With V trimmed by 3 bases and J by 7 bases, 12 bases remained unmatched. The CDR3 is made up of 18 amino acids. CDR3 in amino acids: CASSQDPGTGDPNSPLHF. The CDR3 nucleotides read TGCGCCAGCAGCCAGGACCCCGGGACAGGGGATCCCAATTCACCCCTCCACTTT.

This chain connects TRBV7-8 to TRBJ1-5; D gene unclear. The CDR3 has 12 amino acids. CDR1 and CDR2 (germline): SGHVS, FQNEAQ. Trimming left V 5 bases short and J 7 bases short, with 9 bases between. The CDR3 sequence is CASSPTFQPQHF. Here the CDR3 DNA reads TGTGCCAGCAGCCCTACGTTCCAGCCCCAGCATTTT.

The rearrangement uses TRBV19 and TRBJ1-2, with 7 bases aligning to TRBD1. With V trimmed by 5 bases and J by 5 bases, 11 bases remained unmatched. Germline values: CDR1 LNHDA, CDR2 SQIVND (reference sequence). The length of the CDR3 is 15 residues. CDR3 in amino acids: CASSHRTGTAYGYTF. CDR3 coding DNA: TGTGCCAGTAGTCACCGAACAGGGACAGCGTATGGCTACACCTTC.

The CDR3 spells CASSPAGGSYEQYF. The CDR3 DNA reads TGTGCCAGCAGCCCAGCGGGGGGCTCCTACGAGCAGTACTTC. The chain uses TRBV7-3 and TRBJ2-7; TRBD2 agrees at 9 bases. Germline values: CDR1 SGHTA, CDR2 FQGTGA. J gave up 0 bases and V 5 bases, and 2 bases lay outside the gene matches. This CDR3 is 14 amino acids long.

The J gene is TRBJ1-2, the V gene TRBV13; TRBD1 matches 11 bases. V dropped 5 bases and J dropped 6; count of bases not matched to a gene: 5. CDR3 size: 14 residues. Germline values: CDR1 PRHDT, CDR2 FYEKMQ (reference sequence). The CDR3 sequence: CASSTGQGANGYTF. CDR3 nucleotide sequence: TGTGCCAGCAGCACTGGACAGGGGGCTAATGGCTACACCTTC.

V gene TRBV19 combines with J gene TRBJ2-7, with 8 bases that match TRBD1. CDR1 and CDR2 (germline): LNHDA, SQIVND (reference sequence). Trimming took 7 bases from V and 5 from J; bases not matched to a gene: 13. This CDR3 is built from 15 residues. The CDR3 bases are TGTGCCAGTACCTCTACACTGACAGGGGCTGACGAGCAGTACTTC. Protein product: CASTSTLTGADEQYF. The full variable domain, in which reference TRBV19 and TRBJ2-7 provide the parts outside the CDR3, is DGGITQSPKYLFRKEGQNVTLSCEQNLNHDAMYWYRQDPGQGLRLIYYSQIVNDFQKGDIAEGYSVSREKKESFPLTVTSAQKNPTAFYLCASTSTLTGADEQYFGPGTRLTVT.

This clone occurred once. This chain connects TRBV7-8 to TRBJ2-7, with D maybe TRBD1 (6 bases). Per the germline V gene, CDR1 is SGHVS and CDR2 is FQNEAQ. V lost 5 bases and J lost 2, with 16 bases in between. The CDR3 runs to 15 residues. The CDR3 DNA reads TGTGCCAGCAGCCAGCTGGGGACATTGACCTACGAGCAGTACTTC. Protein sequence: CASSQLGTLTYEQYF.

This chain joins TRBV21-1 and TRBJ1-1; TRBD1 is taken as the D call from the table, unchecked against the DNA. TRBV21-1 counts as a pseudogene. The CDR3 sequence is 14 residues long. DNA of the CDR3: TGTGCCAGCAGCACAGGGGTCTCGAACACTGAAGCTTTCTTT. It is translated as CASSTGVSNTEAFF.

This chain joins TRBV7-9 and TRBJ2-2; D remains unclear. Germline loops: CDR1 SEHNR, CDR2 FQNEAQ (reference sequence). The CDR3 runs 15 residues. V was clipped by 9 bases and J by 1 base, with 15 bases between them. In DNA form, the CDR3 reads TGTGCCAGTAGCACCCGACAAGGGAACACCGGGGAGCTGTTTTTT. It yields the protein CASSTRQGNTGELFF.

The CDR3 DNA follows: TGTGCCAGCAGCTTTCCCTACGAGGGCCCGGGAGACGAGCAGTACTTC. Translated, it gives CASSFPYEGPGDEQYF. The chain is built from TRBV11-2 and TRBJ2-7, with a tentative D call TRBD2 (6 bases). The germline V and J ends were trimmed by 3 bases and 5 bases, with 20 bases remaining between them. Germline-derived CDR1 and CDR2 are SGHAT and FQNNGV. The CDR3 extends over 16 amino acids. The full variable domain, its missing parts supplied by reference TRBV11-2 and TRBJ2-7, is EAGVAQSPRYKIIEKRQSVAFWCNPISGHATLYWYQQILGQGPKLLIQFQNNGVVDDSQLPKDRFSAERLKGVDSTLKIQPAKLEDSAVYLCASSFPYEGPGDEQYFGPGTRLTVT.

The V and J genes are TRBV2 and TRBJ2-7, with 7 positions matching TRBD2. The V gene end was trimmed by 7 bases and the J gene end by 4 bases; junction bases not matched to a gene: 13. This CDR3 is 15 amino acids long. Germline V lookup: CDR1 SNHLY, CDR2 FYNNEI. CDR3 DNA: TGTGCCAGCACCTTCCGCCGGGACTACCTTTACGAGCAGTACTTC. This translates into CASTFRRDYLYEQYF.

The V gene is TRBV7-9, the J gene TRBJ2-4; D gene unclear. The CDR3 runs 16 residues. From germline, CDR1 is SEHNR and CDR2 FQNEAQ (reference sequence). V was clipped by 0 bases and J by 6 bases, with 15 bases between them. This CDR3 is CASSLALGFGGNIQYF. DNA for the CDR3: TGTGCCAGCAGCTTAGCCCTGGGTTTTGGCGGAAACATTCAGTACTTC.

The V and J genes are TRBV2 and TRBJ2-3, with 8 bases identical to TRBD2. This CDR3 has 16 amino acids. Germline assignment: CDR1 SNHLY and CDR2 FYNNEI. J gave up 0 bases and V 6 bases, and 8 bases lay outside the gene matches. CDR3 amino acids: CASRPSGLLSTDTQYF. As DNA, the CDR3 is TGTGCCAGCAGACCTAGCGGGCTATTAAGCACAGATACGCAGTATTTT.

This chain's CDR3 is CAISEFGTGGTEAFF. The CDR3 DNA sequence: TGTGCCATCAGTGAGTTCGGGACAGGGGGCACTGAAGCTTTCTTT. The chain employs TRBV10-3 and TRBJ1-1; TRBD1 agrees at 11 bases. Trimming took 1 base from V and 4 from J; bases not matched to a gene: 2. Germline assignment: CDR1 ENHRY and CDR2 SYGVKD. This CDR3 is 15 amino acids long.

This clone was seen once. The gene calls are TRBV5-1 and TRBJ1-1; TRBD1 might be the D (6 bases). With 4 bases removed from V and 6 bases from J, the gap between germline ends came to 19 bases. The CDR3 sequence is 15 residues long. Germline values: CDR1 SGHRS, CDR2 YFSETQ. CDR3 residues: CASSGWPGTPPEAFF. Written as DNA, the CDR3 is TGCGCCAGCAGCGGTTGGCCCGGGACACCTCCTGAAGCTTTCTTT.